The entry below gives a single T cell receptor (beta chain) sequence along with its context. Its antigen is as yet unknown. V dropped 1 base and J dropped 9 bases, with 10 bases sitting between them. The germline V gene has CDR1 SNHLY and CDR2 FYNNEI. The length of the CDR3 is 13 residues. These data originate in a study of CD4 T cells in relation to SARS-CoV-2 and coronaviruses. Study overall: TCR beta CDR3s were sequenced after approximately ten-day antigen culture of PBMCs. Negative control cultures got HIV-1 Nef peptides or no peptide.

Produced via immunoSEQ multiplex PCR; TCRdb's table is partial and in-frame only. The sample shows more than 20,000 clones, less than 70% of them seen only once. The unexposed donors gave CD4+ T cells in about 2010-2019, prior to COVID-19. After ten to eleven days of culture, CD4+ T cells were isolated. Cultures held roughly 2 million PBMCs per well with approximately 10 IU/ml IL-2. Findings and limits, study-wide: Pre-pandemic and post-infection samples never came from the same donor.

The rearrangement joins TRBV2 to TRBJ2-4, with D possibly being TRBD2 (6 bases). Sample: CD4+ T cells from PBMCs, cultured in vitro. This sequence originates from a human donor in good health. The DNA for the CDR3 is TGTGCCAGCAGTGAAGGTGAGGAGGGCATTCAGTACTTC. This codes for CASSEGEEGIQYF.